Listed here are 24 T cell receptor beta chains from one sample, sequenced in a study of spatial heterogeneity in lung cancer. MiXCR, run by TCRdb on the 5' RACE reads, gives a single entry per CDR3 protein. Of 82,000 or so distinct CDR3 sequences listed, roughly 13% are singletons. The time point denotes: sample taken at primary tumor resection. No cells were sorted before sequencing. The whole RNA sequenced was extracted from tumor, nontumor lung or frozen PBMC. The source material was PBMCs, sampled at surgery. These receptors all stem from a male donor with early-stage non-small cell lung cancer.

This clonotype appeared a few times. This rearrangement joins TRBV20-1 to TRBJ2-5; D gene uncertain. The V gene's germline CDR1 is DFQATT and CDR2 SNEGSKA (reference sequence). The CDR3 loop spans 11 amino acids. V shed 3 bases and J shed 3 bases, with 5 bases lying between them. CDR3 region: CSASTEETQYF. In nucleotides, the CDR3 is TGCAGTGCTAGTACAGAAGAGACCCAGTACTTC.

This clonotype was detected only a few times. The J gene is TRBJ2-7, the V gene TRBV3-1; D is perhaps TRBD1 (5 bases). V lost 3 bases, J lost 4 bases, and 10 bases lay in between. This CDR3 comprises 13 residues. The germline gives CDR1 LGHDT, CDR2 YNNKEL (reference sequence). CDR3 loop: CASSQAAGYEQYF. CDR3 coding DNA: TGTGCCAGCAGCCAGGCCGCAGGGTACGAGCAGTACTTC.

The chain recombines TRBV11-2 with TRBJ1-1; D is ambiguous. Germline V lookup: CDR1 SGHAT, CDR2 FQNNGV. Trimming removed 2 bases from V and 2 bases from J, with 9 bases in between. The length of the CDR3 is 14 residues. CDR3 in amino acids: CASSLQTVNTEAFF. The CDR3 nucleotides are TGTGCCAGCAGCTTACAAACCGTAAACACTGAAGCTTTCTTT.

V usage is TRBV6-5 and J usage is TRBJ2-2; D call uncertain. CDR3 size: 12 residues. Germline CDR1 is MNHEY and CDR2 is SVGAGI. Deletions cut 4 bases from V and 5 bases from J, with 5 bases between. CDR3 nucleotide sequence: TGTGCCAGCAGTTGGGCTACCGGGGAGCTGTTTTTT. Protein product: CASSWATGELFF.

This clonotype was picked up a small number of times. The V gene is TRBV10-3, the J gene TRBJ2-7; no reliable D call. The CDR3 consists of 13 residues. CDR1 is ENHRY, CDR2 SYGVKD, per germline. V was pared by 0 bases and J by 7 bases, with 10 bases between. The chain's CDR3 is CAISESNDGEQYF. The CDR3 bases are TGTGCCATCAGTGAGTCGAACGATGGGGAGCAGTACTTC.

J is TRBJ1-1 and V is TRBV6-5; D is possibly TRBD1 (5 bases). The CDR3 is 14 residues long. Between the trimmed V and J ends, which lost 2 bases and 6 bases, there was a span of 13 bases. Germline CDR1 reads MNHEY; CDR2 reads SVGAGI. For the CDR3, the DNA is TGTGCCAGCAGTTACCAAACAGGTCTAGCTGAAGCTTTCTTT. The encoded protein is CASSYQTGLAEAFF.

This clonotype has a count of ten or more. The genes are TRBV7-9 and TRBJ2-1; 7 nucleotides match TRBD2. Trimming at V came to 3 bases and at J to 4 bases, leaving 12 bases not matched to a gene. Germline V lookup: CDR1 SEHNR, CDR2 FQNEAQ (reference sequence). The length of the CDR3 is 17 residues. CDR3 sequence (DNA): TGTGCCAGCAGCTTGGGGCGGGGACGCGGGGGTTACAATGAGCAGTTCTTC. Translation gives CASSLGRGRGGYNEQFF.

This clonotype was counted between two and nine times. The J gene is TRBJ1-6, the V gene TRBV6-5; D is perhaps TRBD1 (5 bases). V was pared by 5 bases and J by 7 bases, with 15 bases between. The CDR3 contains 15 residues. Germline V gives CDR1 MNHEY, CDR2 SVGAGI. The CDR3 DNA is TGTGCCAGCAGTAAGACCAGGGAAGCAAATTCACCCCTCCACTTT. It translates to CASSKTREANSPLHF.

V is TRBV5-6 and J is TRBJ2-7, with D perhaps TRBD1 (6 bases). The germline gives CDR1 SGHDT, CDR2 YYEEEE. V was trimmed by 3 bases and J by 0 bases, leaving 13 bases between them. This CDR3 comprises 15 residues. The CDR3 spells CASSSRDKSSYEQYF. The CDR3 DNA sequence: TGTGCCAGCAGCTCCCGGGACAAGAGCTCCTACGAGCAGTACTTC.

The rearrangement uses TRBV6-2 or TRBV6-3 and TRBJ1-1; D not resolved. Germline CDR1 MNHEY, CDR2 SVGEGT. The CDR3 has 15 amino acids. V shed 6 bases and J shed 0 bases, with 14 bases lying between them. The CDR3 DNA reads TGTGCCAGCAGAGACTTCAAAGTGGTGAACACTGAAGCTTTCTTT. Encoded protein: CASRDFKVVNTEAFF.

The chain couples TRBV7-2 to TRBJ2-7; no firm D call. The CDR3 extends over 13 amino acids. Germline CDR1 SGHTA, CDR2 FQGNSA. V shed 2 bases and J shed 6 bases, with 11 bases lying between them. This CDR3 reads CASSLKGFGEQYF. CDR3 nucleotides: TGTGCCAGCAGCTTAAAAGGGTTCGGCGAGCAGTACTTC.

V and J are TRBV5-1 and TRBJ1-1, with D uncertain. Trimming left V 6 bases short and J 4 bases short, with 13 bases between. Germline loops: CDR1 SGHRS, CDR2 YFSETQ. The CDR3 extends over 13 amino acids. CDR3 protein: CASMEGLATEAFF. The CDR3 region has the DNA TGCGCCAGCATGGAGGGCTTGGCCACTGAAGCTTTCTTT.

The J gene is TRBJ1-4, the V gene TRBV29-1; 7 nucleotides align to TRBD1. The CDR3 sequence is 15 residues long. V shed 1 base and J 0 bases; nucleotides not matched to a gene: 2. CDR1 SQVTM and CDR2 ANQGSEA come from the germline V gene. CDR3 residues: CSVEGDSATNEKLFF. As DNA, the CDR3 is TGCAGCGTTGAAGGGGACAGCGCAACTAATGAAAAACTGTTTTTT.

This clonotype was counted at least ten times. The chain has TRBV20-1 and TRBJ1-1; the D gene is possibly TRBD1 (5 bases). This CDR3 is 14 amino acids long. V gave up 4 bases and J gave up 1 base, with 13 bases separating them. Germline CDR1 DFQATT, CDR2 SNEGSKA (reference sequence). CDR3 DNA sequence: TGCAGTGCTAAATCGACAGACACGAACACTGAAGCTTTCTTT. It specifies CSAKSTDTNTEAFF.

This clonotype turned up a few times. V gene TRBV25-1 combines with J gene TRBJ2-2, with 10 positions matching TRBD1. V lost 3 bases, J lost 4 bases, and 2 bases stayed unmatched. Per germline, CDR1 MGHDK and CDR2 SYGVNS. The CDR3 consists of 15 residues. CDR3 sequence (DNA): TGTGCCAGCAGTGATGACAGGGGGCCCACCGGGGAGCTGTTTTTT. It encodes CASSDDRGPTGELFF.

This clonotype was counted only a few times. The chain uses TRBV5-5 and TRBJ2-7, with D maybe TRBD2 (6 bases). Germline assignment: CDR1 SGHKS and CDR2 YYEKEE (reference sequence). CDR3 length: 14 amino acids. V lost 2 bases and J lost 6, with 15 bases in between. CDR3 residues: CASSLGGGSVEQYF. Here the CDR3 DNA reads TGTGCCAGCAGCTTAGGTGGAGGGAGTGTCGAGCAGTACTTC.

The CDR3 region has the DNA TGCAGCGCCCGACAGGAGGTGAACACTGAAGCTTTCTTT. Translation: CSARQEVNTEAFF. This sequence joins TRBV29-1 and TRBJ1-1, with D tentatively TRBD1 (6 bases). Trimming removed 7 bases at V and 0 bases at J, with 12 bases between. CDR1 is SQVTM and CDR2 is ANQGSEA in the germline V gene. The CDR3 is made up of 13 amino acids.

This clonotype has ten or more counts. This chain connects TRBV5-6 to TRBJ1-1; D uncertain. CDR1 SGHDT and CDR2 YYEEEE come from the germline V gene. The CDR3 contains 15 residues. Trimming removed 1 base from V and 10 bases from J, with 20 bases in between. As DNA, the CDR3 is TGTGCCAGCAGCTTGAGTTCTGGGAAAGGGTCCGGAGCTTTCTTT. It encodes CASSLSSGKGSGAFF.

This clonotype was counted many times. CDR3 amino acids: CASSPGGSDAFF. The CDR3 DNA is TGTGCCAGCAGTCCAGGGGGGTCGGACGCTTTCTTT. The genes are TRBV6-6 and TRBJ1-1; 7 bases map to TRBD1. V was clipped by 5 bases and J by 11 bases; unmatched bases: 8. Germline V gives CDR1 MNHNY, CDR2 SVGAGI (reference sequence). The CDR3 is 12 residues long.

This clonotype was counted a few times. The chain couples TRBV7-8 to TRBJ1-2; no reliable D call. The V gene's germline CDR1 is SGHVS and CDR2 FQNEAQ. CDR3 length equals 15 residues. The germline V and J ends were trimmed by 7 bases and 4 bases, with 19 bases remaining between them. For the CDR3, the DNA is TGTGCCAGCACCCCCGAGATCCGAACTCCCTATGGCTACACCTTC. Translation: CASTPEIRTPYGYTF.

This clonotype was counted many times. The chain recombines TRBV29-1 with TRBJ2-5, with D possibly matching TRBD1 (5 bases). Germline V gene data show CDR1 as SQVTM and CDR2 as ANQGSEA. Trimming pared 7 bases from V and 5 bases from J, leaving 14 bases between. There are 12 residues in the CDR3. The chain's CDR3 is CSGWGVGETQYF. CDR3 DNA sequence: TGCAGCGGTTGGGGCGTCGGTGAGACCCAGTACTTC. Drawing the rest from reference TRBV29-1 and TRBJ2-5, the complete variable domain is SAVISQKPSRDICQRGTSLTIQCQVDSQVTMMFWYRQQPGQSLTLIATANQGSEATYESGFVIDKFPISRPNLTFSTLTVSNMSPEDSSIYLCSGWGVGETQYFGPGTRLLVL.

The rearrangement links TRBV19 to TRBJ1-4; TRBD1 matches at 7 bases. V lost 5 bases, J lost 5 bases, and 8 bases stayed unmatched. The CDR3 length is 15 residues. Germline V CDR1 and CDR2: LNHDA, SQIVND (reference sequence). The CDR3 protein is CASSAAGGSNEKLFF. DNA of the CDR3: TGTGCCAGTAGTGCCGCAGGGGGTTCGAATGAAAAACTGTTTTTT.

This clonotype was recorded a few times. The rearrangement links TRBV18 to TRBJ1-2; 7 bases are a match to TRBD1. V was pared by 3 bases and J by 2 bases, with 3 bases of the junction left unmatched. Germline V gene sequence: CDR1 KGHSH, CDR2 LQKENI. The CDR3 consists of 14 residues. The CDR3 protein is CASSPDRSNYGYTF. The CDR3 bases are TGTGCCAGCTCACCGGACAGGAGCAACTATGGCTACACCTTC.

This clonotype was seen many times. The chain carries TRBV6-1 and TRBJ1-5; 7 bases align to TRBD1. The J segment lost 2 bases and the V segment lost 6 bases, leaving 7 bases of the junction unmatched. Germline V gene sequence: CDR1 MNHNS, CDR2 SASEGT. The CDR3 spans 15 residues. The CDR3 nucleotides are TGTGCCAGCAGCCGGGACAGTGAACGCAATCAGCCCCAGCATTTT. The encoded protein is CASSRDSERNQPQHF.